This T cell receptor beta chain derives from a study of blood T cell repertoires in COVID-19. Original processing notes: How many nucleated cells were present was estimated from reference gene primer amplification. Produced via immunoSEQ multiplex PCR; TCRdb's table is partial and in-frame only. The DNA was the basis for D and trimming; V, J and clone size are from that table. The sample lists about 260,000 clones, approximately 92% occurring once. The V end lost 5 bases, the J end lost 4 bases, and 11 bases lay between the germline ends. The CDR3 contains 13 residues. Two negative PCRs, clearance, or symptom resolution had been documented for recovered Cohort 3 donors.

This receptor was taken from a young woman who had recovered from COVID-19. Specimen: PBMCs or T cells enriched from blood (not recorded which). The chain is built from TRBV12-3 or TRBV12-4 and TRBJ1-1; tentative D call: TRBD1 (5 bases). The CDR3 loop is CASSPGRGTEAFF. CDR3 bases: TGTGCCAGCAGTCCAGGGAGGGGCACTGAAGCTTTCTTT.